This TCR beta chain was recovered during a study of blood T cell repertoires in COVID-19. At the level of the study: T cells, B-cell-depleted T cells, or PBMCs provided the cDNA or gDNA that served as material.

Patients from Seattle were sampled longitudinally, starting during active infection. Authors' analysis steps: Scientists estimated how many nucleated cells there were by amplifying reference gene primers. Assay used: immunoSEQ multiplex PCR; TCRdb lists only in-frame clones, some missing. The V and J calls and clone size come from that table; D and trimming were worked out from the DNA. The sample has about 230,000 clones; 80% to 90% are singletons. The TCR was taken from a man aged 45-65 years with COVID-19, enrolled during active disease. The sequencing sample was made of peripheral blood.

The CDR3 protein is CASSWTGYEQYF. Written as DNA, the CDR3 is TGTGCCAGCAGTTGGACAGGGTACGAGCAGTACTTC. The chain joins TRBV12-3 or TRBV12-4 to TRBJ2-7, with 8 bases that match TRBD1. This CDR3 has 12 amino acids. With V trimmed by 4 bases and J by 4 bases, 0 bases remained unmatched.